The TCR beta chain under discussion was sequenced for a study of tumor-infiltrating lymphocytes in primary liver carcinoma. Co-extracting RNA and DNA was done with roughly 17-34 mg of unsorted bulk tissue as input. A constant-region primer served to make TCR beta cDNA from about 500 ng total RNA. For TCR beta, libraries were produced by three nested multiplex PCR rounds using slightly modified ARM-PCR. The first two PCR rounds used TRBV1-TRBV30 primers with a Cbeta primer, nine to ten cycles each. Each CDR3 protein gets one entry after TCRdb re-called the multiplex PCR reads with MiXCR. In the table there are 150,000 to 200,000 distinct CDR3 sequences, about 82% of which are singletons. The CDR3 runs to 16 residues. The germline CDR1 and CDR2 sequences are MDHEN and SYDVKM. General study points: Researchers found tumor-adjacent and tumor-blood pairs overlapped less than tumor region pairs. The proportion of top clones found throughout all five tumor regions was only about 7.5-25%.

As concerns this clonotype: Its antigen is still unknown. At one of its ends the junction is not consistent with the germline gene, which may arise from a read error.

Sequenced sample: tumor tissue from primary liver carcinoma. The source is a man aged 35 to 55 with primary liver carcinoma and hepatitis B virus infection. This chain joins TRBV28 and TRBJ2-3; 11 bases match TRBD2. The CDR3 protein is CGSSLGTSGSTDTQYF. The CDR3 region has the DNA TGTGGCAGCAGTTTAGGGACTAGCGGAAGCACAGATACGCAGTATTTT.